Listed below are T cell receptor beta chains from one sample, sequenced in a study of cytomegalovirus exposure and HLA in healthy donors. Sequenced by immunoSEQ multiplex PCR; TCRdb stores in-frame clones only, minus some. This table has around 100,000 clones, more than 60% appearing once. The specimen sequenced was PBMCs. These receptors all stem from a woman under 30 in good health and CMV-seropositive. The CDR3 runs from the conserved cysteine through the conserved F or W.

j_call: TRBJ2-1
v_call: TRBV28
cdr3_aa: CASSPMPPGSYNEQFF

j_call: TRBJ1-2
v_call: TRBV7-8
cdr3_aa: CASTAGADGYTF

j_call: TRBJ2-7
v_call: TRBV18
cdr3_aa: CASSPTTGYEQYF

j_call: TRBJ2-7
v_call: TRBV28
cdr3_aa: CASSYFLGTGGREQYF

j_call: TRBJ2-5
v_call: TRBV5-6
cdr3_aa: CASSSGTSSPPQETQYF

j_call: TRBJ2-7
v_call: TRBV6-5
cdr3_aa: CASRTGLVSHEQYF

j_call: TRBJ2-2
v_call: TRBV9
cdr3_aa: CASSAFLRGELFF

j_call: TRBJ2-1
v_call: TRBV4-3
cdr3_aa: CASSQGVQDNNEQFF

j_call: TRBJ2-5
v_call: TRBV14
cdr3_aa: CASSQFGGETQYF

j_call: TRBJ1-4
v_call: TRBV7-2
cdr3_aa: CASSRDRGENEKLFF

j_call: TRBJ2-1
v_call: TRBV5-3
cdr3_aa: CAFSGGGSKAAYNEQFF

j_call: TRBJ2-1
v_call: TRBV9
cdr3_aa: CASSVVPGSYNEQFF

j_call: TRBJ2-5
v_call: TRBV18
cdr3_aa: CASSPPHQRETQYF

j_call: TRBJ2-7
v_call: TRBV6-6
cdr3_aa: CASSYRDRSDEQYF

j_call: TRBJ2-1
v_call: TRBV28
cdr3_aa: CASSLPGAGGPYNEQFF

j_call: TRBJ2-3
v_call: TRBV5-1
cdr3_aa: CASTLRRGEDTQYF

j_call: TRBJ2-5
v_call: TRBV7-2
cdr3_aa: CASSLGREVLVQYF

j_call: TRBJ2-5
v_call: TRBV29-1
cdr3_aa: CSVTGTQETQYF

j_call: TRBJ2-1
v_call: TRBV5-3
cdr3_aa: CARPLGPAPLF

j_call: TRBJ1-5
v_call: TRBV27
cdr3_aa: CASRETGGHQPQHF

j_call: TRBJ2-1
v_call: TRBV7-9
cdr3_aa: CASSLGRAYYNEQFF

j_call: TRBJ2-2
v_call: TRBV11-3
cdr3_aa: CASSLGTGELFF

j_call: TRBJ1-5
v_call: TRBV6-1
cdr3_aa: CASMVGDNQPQHF

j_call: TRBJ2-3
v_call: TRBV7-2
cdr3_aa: CASSYPGVVYF

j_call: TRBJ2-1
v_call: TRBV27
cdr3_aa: CASSLGTYNEQFF

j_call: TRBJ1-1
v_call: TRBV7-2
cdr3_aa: CASSLLVTEAFF

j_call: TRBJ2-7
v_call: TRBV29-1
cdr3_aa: CSVVAYEQYF

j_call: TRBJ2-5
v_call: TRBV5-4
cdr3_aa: CASSFSGKGETQYF

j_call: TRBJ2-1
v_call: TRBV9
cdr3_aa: CASSVGSLSGRGYNEQFF

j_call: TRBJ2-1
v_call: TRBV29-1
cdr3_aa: CSVNPGLAGEFEQFF

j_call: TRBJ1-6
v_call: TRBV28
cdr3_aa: CASSFVRVFGNSPLHF

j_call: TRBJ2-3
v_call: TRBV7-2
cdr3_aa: CASSLGTGSLGNTQYF

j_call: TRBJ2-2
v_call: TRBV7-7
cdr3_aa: CASSPHLGGGKNTGELFF

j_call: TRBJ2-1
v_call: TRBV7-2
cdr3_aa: CASSFAGTATYNEQFF

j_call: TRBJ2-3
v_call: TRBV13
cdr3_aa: CASSPGPGLALDTQYF

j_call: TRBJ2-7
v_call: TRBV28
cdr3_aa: CASRATGISGRATYEQYF

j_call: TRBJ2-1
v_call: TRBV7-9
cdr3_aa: CASSLARGASGAYNEQFF

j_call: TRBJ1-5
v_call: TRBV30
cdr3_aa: CAWSVRGSAGGQPQHF

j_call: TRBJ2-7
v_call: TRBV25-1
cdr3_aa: CALDEQYF

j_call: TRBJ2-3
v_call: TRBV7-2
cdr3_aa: CADGTSNTDTQYF

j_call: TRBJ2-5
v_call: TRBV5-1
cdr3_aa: CASSLEGHRETQYF

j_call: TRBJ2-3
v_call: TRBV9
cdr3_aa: CASSVAQDGILDTQYF

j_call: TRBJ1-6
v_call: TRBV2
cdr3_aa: CASSPGLLNSPLHF

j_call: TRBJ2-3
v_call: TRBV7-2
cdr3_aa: CASSLASGRGGTDTQYF

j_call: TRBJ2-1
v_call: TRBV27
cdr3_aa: CASSPQGNEQFF

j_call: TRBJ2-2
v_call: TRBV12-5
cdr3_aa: CASLQGNTGELFF